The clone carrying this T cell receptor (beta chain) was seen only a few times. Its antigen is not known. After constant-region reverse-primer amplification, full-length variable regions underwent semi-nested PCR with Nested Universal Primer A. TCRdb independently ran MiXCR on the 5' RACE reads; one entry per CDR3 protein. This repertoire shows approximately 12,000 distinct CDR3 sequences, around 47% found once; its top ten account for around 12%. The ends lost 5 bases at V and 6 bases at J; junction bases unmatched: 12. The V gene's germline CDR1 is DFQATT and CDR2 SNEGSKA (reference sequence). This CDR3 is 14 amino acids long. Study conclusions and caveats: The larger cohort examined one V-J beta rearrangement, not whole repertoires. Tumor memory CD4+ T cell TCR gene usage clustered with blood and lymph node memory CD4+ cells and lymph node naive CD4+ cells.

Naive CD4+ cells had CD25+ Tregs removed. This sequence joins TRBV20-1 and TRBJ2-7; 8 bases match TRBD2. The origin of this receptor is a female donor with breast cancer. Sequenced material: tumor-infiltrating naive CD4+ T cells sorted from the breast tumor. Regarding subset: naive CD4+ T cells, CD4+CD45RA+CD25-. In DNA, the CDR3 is TGCAGTGCTGGAAGAGCGGGAGTCTTGAGCGAGCAGTACTTC. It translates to CSAGRAGVLSEQYF.